This entry lists 9 T cell receptor beta chains sequenced from one sample in a study of shared clonotypes between healthy human individuals. Clones were sequenced by immunoSEQ multiplex PCR, and TCRdb holds only the in-frame ones, with some missing. The sample has more than 400,000 clones, 70% to 80% seen once; the top ten hold approximately 12%. The sequenced sample consisted of PBMCs. These receptor sequences come from a woman in her 40s in good health. Some clones in this sample may be carry-over from other donors' samples.

V gene TRBV30 combines with J gene TRBJ2-7; a possible D gene is TRBD2 (6 bases). Trimming shortened V by 4 bases and J by 2 bases, and 12 bases separated the two germline ends. CDR1 GTSNPN and CDR2 SVGIG come from the germline V gene (reference sequence). This CDR3 is built from 13 residues. The chain's CDR3 is CAWNAGSAYEQYF. CDR3 coding DNA: TGTGCCTGGAATGCGGGGTCCGCCTACGAGCAGTACTTC.

The chain employs TRBV27 and TRBJ1-1; no clear D. Trimming left V 4 bases short and J 4 bases short, with 10 bases between. This CDR3 region has 13 residues. Germline-derived CDR1 and CDR2 are MNHEY and SMNVEV (reference sequence). The CDR3 region has the DNA TGTGCCAGCAGTTCCCGCCTCGTCACTGAAGCTTTCTTT. As protein: CASSSRLVTEAFF.

The chain recombines TRBV18 with TRBJ2-2, with 8 nucleotides matching TRBD2. J was trimmed by 0 bases and V by 2 bases; bases with no gene match: 5. The germline gives CDR1 KGHSH, CDR2 LQKENI. CDR3 size: 17 residues. CDR3 in DNA: TGTGCCAGCTCACCATGGACTAGCATGTCGAACACCGGGGAGCTGTTTTTT. As protein: CASSPWTSMSNTGELFF.

The chain joins TRBV6-1 to TRBJ2-1; TRBD1 or TRBD2 may be the D gene (5 bases each). Germline-derived CDR1 and CDR2 are MNHNS and SASEGT. The CDR3 is 13 residues long. Trimming pared 10 bases from V and 4 bases from J, leaving 14 bases between. CDR3 sequence: CAMGPTEYNEQFF. Written as DNA, the CDR3 is TGTGCCATGGGACCCACAGAATACAATGAGCAGTTCTTC.

This rearrangement joins TRBV5-1 to TRBJ1-4; D is uncertain. Germline CDR1 is SGHRS and CDR2 is YFSETQ. Trimming stripped 4 bases from V and 0 bases from J, with 13 bases between. The CDR3 totals 16 residues. For the CDR3, the DNA is TGCGCCAGCAGCCGAAGCCTTGGAGCAACTAATGAAAAACTGTTTTTT. Translation gives CASSRSLGATNEKLFF.

The gene calls are TRBV6-1 and TRBJ2-7; 10 bases align to TRBD1. V lost 2 bases, J lost 2 bases, and 3 bases stayed unmatched. Germline V CDR1 and CDR2: MNHNS, SASEGT. This CDR3 is built from 15 residues. Here the CDR3 DNA reads TGTGCCAGCAGTGAAAGGACAGGGGGAGCCTACGAGCAGTACTTC. Its translation: CASSERTGGAYEQYF.

The chain carries TRBV11-2 and TRBJ2-6, with D perhaps assigned TRBD1 or TRBD2 (5 bases each). Germline V gives CDR1 SGHAT, CDR2 FQNNGV. V was trimmed by 4 bases and J by 0 bases, leaving 10 bases between them. The CDR3 sequence is 16 residues long. CDR3 sequence: CASSSGRNSGANVLTF. For the CDR3, the DNA is TGTGCCAGCAGCTCGGGACGGAACTCTGGGGCCAACGTCCTGACTTTC.

V is TRBV7-2 and J is TRBJ2-7, with a tentative D call TRBD1 (6 bases). V was clipped by 1 base and J by 3 bases, with 13 bases between them. CDR3 length: 15 amino acids. Germline CDR1 and CDR2: SGHTA and FQGNSA. This chain's CDR3 is CASSLGTGLGYEQYF. The CDR3 nucleotides are TGTGCCAGCAGCTTAGGCACAGGGCTTGGCTACGAGCAGTACTTC.

This clone was observed once. The genes are TRBV28 and TRBJ1-1; 11 bases match TRBD1. The CDR3 is 16 amino acids. Trimming took 3 bases from V and 5 from J; bases not matched to a gene: 8. Germline CDR1 MDHEN, CDR2 SYDVKM. The CDR3 coding sequence is TGTGCCAGCAGTTTTTCGGTGGACAGGGGGCAGACTGAAGCTTTCTTT. It is translated as CASSFSVDRGQTEAFF. The whole variable domain, remainder taken from reference TRBV28 and TRBJ1-1, is DVKVTQSSRYLVKRTGEKVFLECVQDMDHENMFWYRQDPGLGLRLIYFSYDVKMKEKGDIPEGYSVSREKKERFSLILESASTNQTSMYLCASSFSVDRGQTEAFFGQGTRLTVV.